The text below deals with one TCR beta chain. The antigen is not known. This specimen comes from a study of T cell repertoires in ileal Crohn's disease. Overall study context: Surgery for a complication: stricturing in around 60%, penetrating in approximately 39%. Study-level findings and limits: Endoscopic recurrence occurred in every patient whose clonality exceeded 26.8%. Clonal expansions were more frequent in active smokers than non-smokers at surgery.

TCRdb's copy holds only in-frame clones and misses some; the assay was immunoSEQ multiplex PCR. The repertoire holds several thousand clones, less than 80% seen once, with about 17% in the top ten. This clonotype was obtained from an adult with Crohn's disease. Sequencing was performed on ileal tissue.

The CDR3 region is CASSKAGRSEKLFF. CDR3 DNA: TGTGCCAGTAGTAAAGCAGGGAGGAGTGAAAAACTGTTTTTT. This rearrangement joins TRBV19 to TRBJ1-4; D is perhaps TRBD1 (5 bases). This CDR3 is 14 amino acids long. Trimming shortened V by 4 bases and J by 7 bases, and 13 bases separated the two germline ends. Germline loops: CDR1 LNHDA, CDR2 SQIVND (reference sequence).